Sequencing of this T cell receptor (beta chain) was carried out in a study of T cells in Graves' hyperthyroidism and ophthalmopathy. Study-level information: Before treatment of any kind, peripheral blood was taken at initial diagnosis.

The TCR beta CDR3 regions underwent amplification using RNA transcripts as the source. During a first-round RT-PCR of the TCR CDR3, the HTBI primer set was used. Via MiXCR, TCRdb re-called the multiplex PCR reads, giving one row per CDR3 protein. Of under 400,000 distinct CDR3 sequences listed, roughly 17% are singletons. CDR1 and CDR2 from the germline V gene are SGHAT and FQNNGV. The CDR3 loop spans 15 amino acids. The junction had 6 bases not matched to a gene; V was cut back by 1 base and J by 5 bases. Patients aged 18 to 65 with hyperthyroidism were newly diagnosed, with duration under 2 months. Reasons for excluding patients were uncontrolled infection, other autoimmune disease, pregnancy or lactation. This clonotype was seen at least ten times. Antigen specificity is unknown. Study results and limitations: A median around 5.9 months before onset, the model predicted ophthalmopathy.

The genes are TRBV11-2 and TRBJ2-7, with 9 nucleotides matching TRBD2. Sequenced: blood. This receptor was identified in a man aged 25-45 years with Graves' hyperthyroidism. The CDR3 nucleotides read TGTGCCAGCAGCTTAGGACTCGGCGGGAGGGACGAGCAGTACTTC. This sequence encodes CASSLGLGGRDEQYF.